This TCR beta chain originates from a study of OX40 agonist ivuxolimab in advanced cancers. The study, taken as a whole, reports: Clonal expansion from baseline to week 6 occurred in both CD4+ and CD8+ T cells.

Germline V gene sequence: CDR1 SGHRS, CDR2 YFSETQ. J lost 1 base, V lost 2 bases, and 5 bases had no gene match. The CDR3 is made up of 16 amino acids. Here immunoSEQ multiplex PCR was the method, and the copy in TCRdb shows in-frame clones only, minus some. The data show about 67,000 clones, 85% seen once. Concerning this clone: The antigen is unknown.

Sequences were derived from CD4+ or CD8+ T cells sorted from blood, sampled in a trial of the OX40 agonist ivuxolimab. This sequence joins TRBV5-1 and TRBJ2-2, with 7 bases matching TRBD2. The TCR was taken from an adult with an advanced solid tumor such as melanoma, head and neck, liver or kidney cancer. Written as DNA, the CDR3 is TGCGCCAGCAGCTTCCTAGCGGACCTGAACACCGGGGAGCTGTTTTTT. Its translation: CASSFLADLNTGELFF. Filled out from reference TRBV5-1 and TRBJ2-2, the complete variable domain reads KAGVTQTPRYLIKTRGQQVTLSCSPISGHRSVSWYQQTPGQGLQFLFEYFSETQRNKGNFPGRFSGRQFSNSRSEMNVSTLELGDSALYLCASSFLADLNTGELFFGEGSRLTVL.